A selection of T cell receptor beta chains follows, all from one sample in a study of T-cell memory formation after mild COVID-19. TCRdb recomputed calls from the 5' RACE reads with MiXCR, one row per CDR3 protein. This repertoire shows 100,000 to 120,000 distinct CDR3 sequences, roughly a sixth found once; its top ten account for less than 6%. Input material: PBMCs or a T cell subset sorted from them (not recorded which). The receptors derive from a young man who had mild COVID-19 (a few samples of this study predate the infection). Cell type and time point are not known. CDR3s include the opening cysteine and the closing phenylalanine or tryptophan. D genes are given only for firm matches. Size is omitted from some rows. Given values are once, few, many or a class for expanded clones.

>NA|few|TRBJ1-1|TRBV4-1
CASSLNSLYTEAFF
TGCGCCAGCAGCCTCAACTCCCTGTACACTGAAGCTTTCTTT
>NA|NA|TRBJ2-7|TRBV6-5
CASSSTSGEQYF
TGTGCCAGCAGTTCCACTAGTGGCGAGCAGTACTTC
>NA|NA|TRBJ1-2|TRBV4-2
CASSQETGTNYGYTF
TGTGCCAGCAGCCAAGAGACGGGAACTAACTATGGCTACACCTTC
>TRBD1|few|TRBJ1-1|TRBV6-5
CASNAGGTENTEAFF
TGTGCCAGCAATGCAGGGGGGACAGAAAACACTGAAGCTTTCTTT
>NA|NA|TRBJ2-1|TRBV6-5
CASSPGTSANNEQFF
TGTGCCAGCAGCCCGGGGACATCAGCAAACAATGAGCAGTTCTTC
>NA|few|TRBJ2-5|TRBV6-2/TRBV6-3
CASRRTSPQETQYF
TGTGCCAGCAGACGCACTTCCCCACAAGAGACCCAGTACTTC
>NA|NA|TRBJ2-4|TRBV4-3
CASSQESSRAKNIQYF
TGCGCCAGCAGCCAAGAGAGCTCGAGAGCCAAAAACATTCAGTACTTC
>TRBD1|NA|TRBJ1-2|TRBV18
CASSPDFGRGTDGYTF
TGTGCCAGCTCACCAGATTTCGGCAGGGGGACCGATGGCTACACCTTC
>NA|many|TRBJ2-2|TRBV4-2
CASSQEGDKRTTGELFF
TGTGCCAGCAGCCAAGAGGGGGACAAACGAACAACCGGGGAGCTGTTTTTT
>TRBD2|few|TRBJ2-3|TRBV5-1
CASGSGAGGPDTQYF
TGCGCCAGCGGCTCGGGAGCGGGGGGGCCGGATACGCAGTATTTT
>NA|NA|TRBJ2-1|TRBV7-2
CASSHNKGGEDGVVF
TGTGCCAGCAGCCATAATAAGGGGGGAGAGGACGGCGTAGTCTTC
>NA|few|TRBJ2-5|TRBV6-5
CASSYLQTARETQYF
TGTGCCAGCAGTTACCTCCAGACCGCGAGGGAGACCCAGTACTTC
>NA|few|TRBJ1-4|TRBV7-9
CASSKTRGFGEKLFF
TGTGCCAGCAGCAAAACTCGGGGGTTTGGTGAAAAACTGTTTTTT
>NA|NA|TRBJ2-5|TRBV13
CASSLSGWRRGRETQYF
TGTGCCAGCAGCTTATCAGGGTGGCGTCGAGGTCGGGAGACCCAGTACTTC
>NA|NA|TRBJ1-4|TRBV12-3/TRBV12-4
CASSLGGLNEKLFF
TGTGCCAGCAGTTTGGGGGGTCTTAATGAAAAACTGTTTTTT
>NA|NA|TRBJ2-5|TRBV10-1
CASSDRVETQYF
TGCGCCAGCAGTGACAGGGTAGAGACCCAGTACTTC
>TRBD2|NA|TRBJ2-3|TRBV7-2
CASSLESTSADTQYF
TGTGCCAGCAGCTTAGAGTCTACTAGCGCAGATACGCAGTATTTT
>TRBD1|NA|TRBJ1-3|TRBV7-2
CASSLKQGTGNTIYF
TGTGCCAGCAGCCTTAAACAGGGGACTGGAAACACCATATATTTT
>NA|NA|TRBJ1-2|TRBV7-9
CASSFGQARRGYTF
TGTGCCAGCAGCTTCGGCCAGGCCAGACGAGGCTACACCTTC
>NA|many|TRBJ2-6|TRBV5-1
CASSLEGTAGANVLTF
TGCGCCAGCAGCTTGGAAGGGACTGCTGGGGCCAACGTCCTGACTTTC
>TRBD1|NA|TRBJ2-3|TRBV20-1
CSARKSTGTGGETQYF
TGCAGTGCTAGAAAATCTACCGGGACAGGGGGGGAAACGCAGTATTTT
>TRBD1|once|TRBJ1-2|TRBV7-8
CASSSGTGGGYTF
TGTGCCAGCAGCTCCGGGACAGGTGGTGGCTACACCTTC
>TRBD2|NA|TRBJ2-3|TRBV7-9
CASSVRLAGGRTDTQYF
TGTGCCAGCAGCGTACGACTAGCGGGGGGGCGCACAGATACGCAGTATTTT
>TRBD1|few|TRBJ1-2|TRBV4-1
CASRAPGQGPDYGYTF
TGCGCCAGCAGGGCACCGGGACAGGGGCCTGACTATGGCTACACCTTC
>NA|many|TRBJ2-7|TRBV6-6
CASRRTEAYEQYF
TGTGCCAGCAGGCGGACGGAGGCCTACGAGCAGTACTTC
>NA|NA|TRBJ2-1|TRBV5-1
CASSLGVGPSSDEQFF
TGCGCCAGCAGCTTGGGGGTGGGACCTTCGTCGGATGAGCAGTTCTTC
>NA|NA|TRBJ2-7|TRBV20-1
CSARDPVYEQYF
TGCAGTGCTAGAGATCCAGTCTACGAGCAGTACTTC